This T cell receptor (beta chain) comes out of a study of blood T cell repertoires in COVID-19. For the study at large: Sites in the United States, Italy and Spain provided acute and convalescent COVID-19 samples. PBMCs, B-cell-depleted T cells, or T cells provided the cDNA or gDNA that made up the material.

The table lists this clone with a count of one. V shed 6 bases and J 15 bases; nucleotides not matched to a gene: 11. Per germline, CDR1 SNHLY and CDR2 FYNNEI. This CDR3 comprises 13 residues. Cohort placement rested on clinical history that participants reported themselves. As processed by the authors: Nucleated cell counts were estimated from reference gene primer amplification. Only in-frame clones appear in the TCRdb table, and some are missing; sequencing was by immunoSEQ multiplex PCR. V and J calls and clone size are those listed in that table; D and trimming were worked out from the DNA. Among hundreds of thousands of clones listed, 70% to 90% were seen once.

The chain recombines TRBV2 with TRBJ2-1; 10 bases map to TRBD2. The source is a woman aged 40 to 50 who had recovered from COVID-19. The material sequenced was PBMCs or T cells enriched from blood (not recorded which). CDR3 sequence: CASRGPAGGDGFF. CDR3 sequence (DNA): TGTGCCAGCAGGGGGCCAGCGGGAGGGGACGGGTTCTTC.